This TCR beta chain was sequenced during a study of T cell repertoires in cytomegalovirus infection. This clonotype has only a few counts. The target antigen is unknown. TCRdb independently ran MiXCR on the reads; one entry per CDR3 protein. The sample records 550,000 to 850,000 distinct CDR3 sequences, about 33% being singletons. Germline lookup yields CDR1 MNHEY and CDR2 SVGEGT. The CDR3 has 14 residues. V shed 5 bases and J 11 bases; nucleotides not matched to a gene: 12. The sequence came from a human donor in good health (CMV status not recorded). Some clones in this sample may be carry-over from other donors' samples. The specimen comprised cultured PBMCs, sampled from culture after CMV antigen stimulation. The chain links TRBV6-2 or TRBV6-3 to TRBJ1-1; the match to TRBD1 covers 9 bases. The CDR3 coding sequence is TGTGCCAGCAGTCTCCCCCGGGACAGGGTCAATGCTTTCTTT. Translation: CASSLPRDRVNAFF.